This TCR beta chain was recovered during a study of glioma-infiltrating T cells. Germline-derived CDR1 and CDR2 are DFQATT and SNEGSKA (reference sequence). This CDR3 is built from 14 residues. Trimming removed 0 bases from V and 7 bases from J, with 13 bases in between. Amplification of TCR alpha and beta CDR3 regions from RNA used iRepertoire nested multiplex PCR. TCRdb re-derived calls from the multiplex PCR reads in MiXCR, one entry per CDR3 protein. The profile shows 300,000 to 450,000 distinct CDR3 sequences, more than 35% of them singletons. The rearrangement links TRBV20-1 to TRBJ1-5; TRBD1 is a possible D gene (5 bases). The sample was glioma tissue, nonneoplastic brain tissue, or PBMCs (not recorded which). The clonotype comes from a human donor with low-grade glioma or glioblastoma, undergoing nonglioma brain surgery, or in good health (not recorded which). The CDR3 DNA reads as TGCAGTGCTAGAGATGGCGTGGGGCTACAGCCCCAGCATTTT. This encodes CSARDGVGLQPQHF.